The 23 T cell receptor beta chains reported below all come from one sample, sequenced in a study of T cell responses to AZD1222 COVID-19 vaccine. This table comes from immunoSEQ multiplex PCR, and its TCRdb copy is limited to in-frame clones, with some not included. This table holds roughly 96,000 clones, 80% to 90% found once. Sequencing used peripheral blood, obtained on day 0 of AZD1222 vaccination. Receptor source: an adult in good health.

This clone was recorded once. V is TRBV10-2 and J is TRBJ2-7; 7 nucleotides agree with TRBD1. Germline loops: CDR1 WSHSY, CDR2 SAAADI. This CDR3 comprises 13 residues. V lost 8 bases and J lost 6; bases outside the gene matches: 10. CDR3: CASLGDSLSEQYF. As DNA, the CDR3 is TGCGCCAGCCTAGGGGACAGCTTGTCCGAGCAGTACTTC.

This chain uses TRBV19 with TRBJ2-4; 7 bases line up with TRBD1. This CDR3 region has 16 residues. The V gene's germline CDR1 is LNHDA and CDR2 SQIVND (reference sequence). Germline trimming cut 6 bases from V and 2 bases from J; bases unmatched to any gene: 10. CDR3 coding DNA: TGTGCCAGTAGGCTAGGGGGCATTGGGTCCAAAAACATTCAGTACTTC. It codes for CASRLGGIGSKNIQYF.

The chain has TRBV9 and TRBJ1-1; 7 positions agree with TRBD1. CDR1 and CDR2 from the germline V gene are SGDLS and YYNGEE. J lost 0 bases, V lost 3 bases, and 5 bases had no gene match. This CDR3 spans 15 amino acids. Written as DNA, the CDR3 is TGTGCCAGCAGCGACAGACAGGGCATGAACACTGAAGCTTTCTTT. Translating gives CASSDRQGMNTEAFF.

V is TRBV15 and J is TRBJ2-7; 9 bases align to TRBD1. The CDR3 contains 16 residues. Germline CDR1 is LNHNV and CDR2 is YYDKDF (reference sequence). V lost 5 bases to trimming and J lost 2 bases; unmatched junction nucleotides: 10. As DNA, the CDR3 is TGTGCCACCAGCCAAGATGGGACAGGGCGGCCCTACGAGCAGTACTTC. Amino acid sequence: CATSQDGTGRPYEQYF.

The V and J genes are TRBV7-2 and TRBJ2-1; 16 nucleotides match TRBD2. This CDR3 spans 17 amino acids. V shed 4 bases and J 2 bases; nucleotides not matched to a gene: 2. In germline, CDR1 is SGHTA, CDR2 FQGNSA. The CDR3 reads CASSSGLAGGAYNEQFF. DNA for the CDR3: TGTGCCAGCAGCTCGGGACTAGCGGGGGGGGCCTACAATGAGCAGTTCTTC.

This clone was picked up a small number of times. The chain carries TRBV5-1 and TRBJ1-6; no firm D call. With 1 base removed from V and 0 bases from J, the gap between germline ends came to 5 bases. Per germline, CDR1 SGHRS and CDR2 YFSETQ. The CDR3 length is 15 residues. The CDR3 DNA reads as TGCGCCAGCAGCTTGAGTAGCTCCTATAATTCACCCCTCCACTTT. This translates into CASSLSSSYNSPLHF.

The CDR3 nucleotides are TGTGCCAGCAGCGCATCTACCGGGACTTACTCCTACGAGCAGTACTTC. Protein sequence: CASSASTGTYSYEQYF. The chain links TRBV9 to TRBJ2-7, with D possibly being TRBD2 (6 bases). Trimming pared 3 bases from V and 0 bases from J, leaving 16 bases between. The CDR3 totals 16 residues. Per the germline V gene, CDR1 is SGDLS and CDR2 is YYNGEE.

This clone was counted a single time. The V gene is TRBV15, the J gene TRBJ2-7; D unresolved. Germline values: CDR1 LNHNV, CDR2 YYDKDF (reference sequence). CDR3 length equals 16 residues. Trimming removed 3 bases from V and 1 base from J, with 16 bases in between. In DNA form, the CDR3 reads TGTGCCACCAGCAGCCCCCCCCCGGTGGCTTCCTACGAGCAGTACTTC. Its protein product is CATSSPPPVASYEQYF.

The chain is built from TRBV2 and TRBJ2-5; tentative D call: TRBD1 (6 bases). In germline, CDR1 is SNHLY, CDR2 FYNNEI. V was clipped by 6 bases and J by 7 bases, with 12 bases between them. The CDR3 is 12 residues long. CDR3 DNA sequence: TGTGCCAGCAGCAGGGGATTGGGGACCCAGTACTTC. Protein: CASSRGLGTQYF.

The V gene is TRBV9, the J gene TRBJ1-3; 11 positions agree with TRBD1. V lost 4 bases, J lost 0 bases, and 9 bases stayed unmatched. Germline-derived CDR1 and CDR2 are SGDLS and YYNGEE. The CDR3 totals 18 residues. The CDR3: CASSTRRTGGVSGNTIYF. The CDR3 DNA follows: TGTGCCAGCAGCACCCGAAGGACAGGGGGCGTCTCTGGAAACACCATATATTTT.

The chain has TRBV2 and TRBJ1-3; D not certain. CDR1 and CDR2 (germline): SNHLY, FYNNEI. V was cut by 2 bases and J by 0 bases, with 8 bases left in between. The CDR3 length is 15 residues. CDR3 region: CASSETVISGNTIYF. The CDR3 bases are TGTGCCAGCAGTGAAACCGTGATCTCTGGAAACACCATATATTTT.

J is TRBJ1-1 and V is TRBV18, with a possible D match to TRBD1 (5 bases). Per germline, CDR1 KGHSH and CDR2 LQKENI. V was shortened by 3 bases and J by 5 bases, with 10 bases between the two germline ends. The CDR3 is 13 amino acids. CDR3 in DNA: TGTGCCAGCTCACCGTCCGGGGGTACTGAAGCTTTCTTT. Encoded protein: CASSPSGGTEAFF.

The rearrangement joins TRBV28 to TRBJ1-1; D is possibly TRBD1 (5 bases). Germline assignment: CDR1 MDHEN and CDR2 SYDVKM. Trimming took 6 bases from V and 5 from J, leaving 13 bases between them. The CDR3 is made up of 13 amino acids. DNA for the CDR3: TGTGCCAGCAGGCCAGGGCAGTGGACTGAAGCTTTCTTT. Translated, it gives CASRPGQWTEAFF.

The gene calls are TRBV18 and TRBJ2-5, with D possibly matching TRBD1 (6 bases). This CDR3 is 16 amino acids long. The V gene's germline CDR1 is KGHSH and CDR2 LQKENI. The V and J ends lost 3 bases and 0 bases respectively, with 14 bases between them. The CDR3 region has the DNA TGTGCCAGCTCACCCTTACGCGGACAGAACCAAGAGACCCAGTACTTC. It translates to CASSPLRGQNQETQYF.

The gene calls are TRBV18 and TRBJ1-6; D perhaps matches TRBD1 (5 bases). CDR1 is KGHSH and CDR2 is LQKENI in the germline V gene. This CDR3 comprises 14 residues. Deletions cut 2 bases from V and 5 bases from J, with 7 bases between. Here the CDR3 reads CASSPARDNSPLHF. DNA of the CDR3: TGTGCCAGCTCACCAGCCAGGGATAATTCACCCCTCCACTTT. Full variable domain (missing parts from reference TRBV18 and TRBJ1-6): NAGVMQNPRHLVRRRGQEARLRCSPMKGHSHVYWYRQLPEEGLKFMVYLQKENIIDESGMPKERFSAEFPKEGPSILRIQQVVRGDSAAYFCASSPARDNSPLHFGNGTRLTVT.

This clone was observed once. V gene TRBV10-3 combines with J gene TRBJ1-2, with no clear D. Trimming removed 11 bases from V and 6 bases from J, with 19 bases in between. Germline values: CDR1 ENHRY, CDR2 SYGVKD. The CDR3 is made up of 13 amino acids. CDR3 residues: CAGGGDDGNGYTF. In DNA form, the CDR3 reads TGTGCCGGTGGTGGGGATGACGGCAATGGCTACACCTTC.

The chain recombines TRBV27 with TRBJ2-7; D perhaps matches TRBD2 (5 bases). This CDR3 is 13 amino acids long. Looked up from germline, CDR1 is MNHEY and CDR2 is SMNVEV (reference sequence). With 5 bases removed from V and 4 bases from J, the gap between germline ends came to 12 bases. The CDR3 coding sequence is TGTGCCAGCAGTCCATTGGACTCATACGAGCAGTACTTC. Translated, it gives CASSPLDSYEQYF.

The J gene is TRBJ2-3, the V gene TRBV7-9; D gene uncertain. The CDR3 extends over 14 amino acids. The V gene lost 4 bases and the J gene lost 1 base, with 9 bases spanning the gap. Germline V gene lookup returns CDR1 SEHNR and CDR2 FQNEAQ (reference sequence). CDR3 sequence (DNA): TGTGCCAGCAGCTCCCCCACCGGCACAGATACGCAGTATTTT. Its protein is CASSSPTGTDTQYF.

The rearrangement joins TRBV6-5 to TRBJ2-3; TRBD2 might be the D (5 bases). Trimming removed 6 bases at V and 6 bases at J, with 16 bases between. CDR3 size: 14 residues. CDR1 is MNHEY, CDR2 SVGAGI, per germline. The chain's CDR3 is CASRQSGAGDTQYF. The CDR3 DNA reads as TGTGCCAGCAGACAAAGCGGCGCGGGTGATACGCAGTATTTT.

With respect to this clone: The junction shows a germline mismatch at one end, possibly a read error. The rearrangement uses TRBV10-1 and TRBJ1-2; no clear D. Germline assignment: CDR1 WNHNN and CDR2 SYGVQD (reference sequence). The CDR3 consists of 11 residues. The CDR3: CASSGSGPPIF. CDR3 sequence (DNA): TGCGCCAGCAGTGGGTCAGGACCGCCTATCTTC.

Concerning this clone: Other DNA sequences within the sample encode an identical CDR3. CDR3 protein: CASSPTGGYEQYF. Written as DNA, the CDR3 is TGTGCCAGCAGCCCGACAGGGGGCTACGAGCAGTACTTC. The chain is built from TRBV3-1 (or the pseudogene TRBV3-2) and TRBJ2-7; TRBD1 matches at 9 bases. The J segment lost 3 bases and the V segment lost 4 bases, leaving 1 base of the junction unmatched. Germline V gives CDR1 LGHDT, CDR2 YNNKEL (reference sequence). This CDR3 has 13 amino acids.

This clone was observed once. V and J are TRBV7-2 and TRBJ1-2, with a possible D match to TRBD1 (5 bases). The germline CDR1 and CDR2 sequences are SGHTA and FQGNSA. This CDR3 has 14 residues. Trimming pared 6 bases from V and 8 bases from J, leaving 19 bases between. CDR3 nucleotide sequence: TGTGCCAGCAGTTTTAGTGGGGTGGGGGAAGGCTACACCTTC. It encodes CASSFSGVGEGYTF. Full variable domain (outside the CDR3, taken from reference TRBV7-2 and TRBJ1-2): GAGVSQSPSNKVTEKGKDVELRCDPISGHTALYWYRQSLGQGLEFLIYFQGNSAPDKSGLPSDRFSAERTGGSVSTLTIQRTQQEDSAVYLCASSFSGVGEGYTFGSGTRLTVV.

The rearrangement links TRBV29-1 to TRBJ1-2; no definite D call. This CDR3 contains 14 residues. Germline CDR1 SQVTM, CDR2 ANQGSEA. Deletions cut 3 bases from V and 2 bases from J, with 13 bases between. CDR3 DNA sequence: TGCAGCGTTGACGAGGCCAGGACGAACTATGGCTACACCTTC. This gives the protein CSVDEARTNYGYTF.